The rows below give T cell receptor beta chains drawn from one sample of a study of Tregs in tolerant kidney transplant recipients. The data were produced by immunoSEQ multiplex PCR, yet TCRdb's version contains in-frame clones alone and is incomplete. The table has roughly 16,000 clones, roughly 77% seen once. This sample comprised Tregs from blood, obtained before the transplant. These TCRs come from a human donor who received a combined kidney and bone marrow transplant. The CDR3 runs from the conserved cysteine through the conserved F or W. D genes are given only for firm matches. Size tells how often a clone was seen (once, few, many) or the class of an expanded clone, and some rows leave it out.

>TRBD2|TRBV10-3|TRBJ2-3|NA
TGTGCCGTTCGGGGGGAGGGCACAGATACGCAGTATTTT
CAVRGEGTDTQYF
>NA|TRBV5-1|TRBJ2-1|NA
TGCGCCAGCAGCTTGGGGGTCCGGGAGCGTGAGCAGTTCTTC
CASSLGVREREQFF
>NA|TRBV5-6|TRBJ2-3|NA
TGTGCCAGCAGGGCGGCTAGCGGCACAGATACGCAGTATTTT
CASRAASGTDTQYF
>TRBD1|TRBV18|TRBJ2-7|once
TGTGCCAGCTCACCTAGGACAGGCCCCTACGAGCAGTACTTC
CASSPRTGPYEQYF
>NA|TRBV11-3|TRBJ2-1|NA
TGTGCCAGCAGCCCCGGTTTCAATGAGCAGTTCTTC
CASSPGFNEQFF
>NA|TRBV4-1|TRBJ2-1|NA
TGCGCCAGCAGCCAAGCACGAGGGCAGGGGCTGGATGAGCAGTTCTTC
CASSQARGQGLDEQFF
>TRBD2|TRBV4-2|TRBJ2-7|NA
TGTGCCAGCAGCCAGGAATGGACTAGCGGGGTTTCCTACGAGCAGTACTTC
CASSQEWTSGVSYEQYF
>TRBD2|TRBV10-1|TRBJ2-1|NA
TGCGCCAGCTCGGAGGGACTGGATAGCGGGAGATTCGACAATGAGCAGTTCTTC
CASSEGLDSGRFDNEQFF
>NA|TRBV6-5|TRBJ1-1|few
TGTGCCAGCAGTTCCTCCCGCAGGGTGAACACTGAAGCTTTCTTT
CASSSSRRVNTEAFF
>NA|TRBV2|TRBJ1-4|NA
TGTGCCAGCAGTCCGGGGAAGAATGAAAAACTGTTTTTT
CASSPGKNEKLFF
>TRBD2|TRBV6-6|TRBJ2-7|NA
TGTGCCAGCAGTTCCCAAGGGGCTAGCGGGAGTTACGAGCAGTACTTC
CASSSQGASGSYEQYF
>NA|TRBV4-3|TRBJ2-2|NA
TGCGCCAGCAGCCAAGAAATAGGCGGGAACACCGGGGAGCTGTTTTTT
CASSQEIGGNTGELFF
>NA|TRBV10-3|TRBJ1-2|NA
TGTGCCATCAACGCGAGGTCTCTGCCAGGGGTAGGCTATGGCTACACCTTC
CAINARSLPGVGYGYTF